The TCR beta chain under discussion was sequenced for a study of immune heterogeneity within non-small cell lung tumors. In the study overall: There were several squamous cell carcinomas, approximately 10 non-squamous carcinomas and 1 tumor not otherwise specified. Whole-study results and caveats: High-frequency clones unique to single sites coexisted with identical dominant CDR3 beta clonotypes that recurred across tumor sites within a patient.

The authors amplified TCR beta CDR3 by multiplex PCR with 32 V and 13 J primers. TCRdb itself ran the multiplex PCR reads through MiXCR, one entry per CDR3 protein. The data show roughly 10,000 distinct CDR3 sequences, with more than 15% seen just once and more than 3% held by the top ten. Genomic DNA extracted from bulk tumor tissue served as template. A total of 550 to 650 ng was used per sample. From each primary tumor, several far-apart biopsies were obtained during surgery. Undergoing curative surgery were patients whose non-small cell lung cancer was untreated and newly diagnosed. Every donor was a newly diagnosed non-small cell lung cancer patient having surgery with curative intent. This CDR3 has 15 amino acids. Trimming at V came to 5 bases and at J to 5 bases, leaving 9 bases not matched to a gene. CDR1 is DFQATT, CDR2 SNEGSKA, per germline (reference sequence). Comment on this clonotype: Its antigen is not identified.

Sample: lung tumor tissue. This sequence originates from a man aged 55 to 70 with non-small cell lung cancer. V and J are TRBV20-1 and TRBJ2-1; 10 bases line up with TRBD1. The CDR3: CSAGDPGQGHNEQFF. The CDR3 coding sequence is TGCAGTGCTGGCGACCCGGGACAGGGGCACAATGAGCAGTTCTTC.